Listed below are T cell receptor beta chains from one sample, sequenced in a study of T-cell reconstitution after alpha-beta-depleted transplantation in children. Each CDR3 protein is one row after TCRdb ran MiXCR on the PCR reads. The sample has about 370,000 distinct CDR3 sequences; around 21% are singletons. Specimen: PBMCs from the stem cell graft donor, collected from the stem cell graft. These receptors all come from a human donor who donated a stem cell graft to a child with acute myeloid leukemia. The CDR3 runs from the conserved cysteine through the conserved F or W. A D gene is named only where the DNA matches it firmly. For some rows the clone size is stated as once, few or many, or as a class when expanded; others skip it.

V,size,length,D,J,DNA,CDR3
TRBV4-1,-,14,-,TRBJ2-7,TGCGCCAGCAGCATTATGGAGGGTACCGACGAGCAGTACTTC,CASSIMEGTDEQYF
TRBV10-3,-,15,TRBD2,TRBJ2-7,TGTGCCATCAGCGCTAATAGCGGGAATGCCTACGAGCAGTACTTC,CAISANSGNAYEQYF
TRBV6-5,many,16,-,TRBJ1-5,TGTGCCAGCAGTTACCGCTCAGGGAATGTGGGTCAGCCCCAGCATTTT,CASSYRSGNVGQPQHF
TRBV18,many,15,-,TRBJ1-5,TGTGCCAGCTCTAACGGGGGCGACGGCAATCAGCCCCAGCATTTT,CASSNGGDGNQPQHF
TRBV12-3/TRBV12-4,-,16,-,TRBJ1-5,TGTGCCAGCAGCCTCCCCCCGGCGGAGGGCAATCAGCCCCAGCATTTT,CASSLPPAEGNQPQHF
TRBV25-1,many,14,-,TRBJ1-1,TGTGCCAGCAGTGAATGGGCGGGGAACACTGAAGCTTTCTTT,CASSEWAGNTEAFF
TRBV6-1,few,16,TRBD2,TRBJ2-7,TGTGCCACGAGAAGGACTAGCGGGAGGCCCTCCTACGAGCAGTACTTC,CATRRTSGRPSYEQYF
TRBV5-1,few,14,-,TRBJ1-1,TGCGCCAGCAGCTTGGAGAGCGGTGGGACTGAAGCTTTCTTT,CASSLESGGTEAFF
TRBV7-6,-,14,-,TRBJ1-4,TGTGCCAGCAGCTTAGCGCGTGGGGGGGGAGAACTGTTTTTT,CASSLARGGGELFF
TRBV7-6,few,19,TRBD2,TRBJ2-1,TGTGCCAGCAGTCGGACGGGACTAGCGGGAGGGCCAGCTCATCATGAGCAGTTCTTC,CASSRTGLAGGPAHHEQFF
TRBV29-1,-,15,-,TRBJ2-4,TGCAGCGCGGTCGCCGGGCTACTAGCCAAAAACATTCAGTACTTC,CSAVAGLLAKNIQYF
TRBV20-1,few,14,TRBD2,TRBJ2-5,TGCAGTGCTGGACCCAGCGGGGATCAGGAGACCCAGTACTTC,CSAGPSGDQETQYF
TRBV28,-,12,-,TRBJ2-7,TGTGCCAGCAGTTTCCAAGAGTACGAGCAGTACTTC,CASSFQEYEQYF
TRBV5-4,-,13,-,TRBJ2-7,TGTGCCAGCAGTTCGGCAAGCACGGTGGAGCAGTACTTC,CASSSASTVEQYF
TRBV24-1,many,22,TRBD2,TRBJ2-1,TGTGCCACCAGTGGGGCCACCGGACTAGCGGGTTGGTTTAGGGGCTCCTACAATGAGCAGTTCTTC,CATSGATGLAGWFRGSYNEQFF
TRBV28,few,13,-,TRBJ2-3,TGTGCCAGCACCGCCTACGATGCAGATACGCAGTATTTT,CASTAYDADTQYF
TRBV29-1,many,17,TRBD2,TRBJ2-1,TGCAGCGTTGTCCGACTAGCGGGACTCAGCTCCTACAATGAGCAGTTCTTC,CSVVRLAGLSSYNEQFF
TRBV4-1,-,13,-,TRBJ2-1,TGCGCCAGCAGCCAAGTCAGTACCGATGAGCAGTTCTTC,CASSQVSTDEQFF
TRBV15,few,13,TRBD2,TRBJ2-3,TGTGCCACCAGCAGGCTAGCGGACGATACGCAGTATTTT,CATSRLADDTQYF
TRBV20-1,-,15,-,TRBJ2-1,TGCAGTGCTAGAGATTTAGCGGCCGCCTACAATGAGCAGTTCTTC,CSARDLAAAYNEQFF
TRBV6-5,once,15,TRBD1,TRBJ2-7,TGTGCCAGCAGTTACTCGGACAGGGGAACCTACGAGCAGTACTTC,CASSYSDRGTYEQYF
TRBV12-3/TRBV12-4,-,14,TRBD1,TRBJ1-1,TGTGCCAGCAACCTACAGGGGGTGGACACTGAAGCTTTCTTT,CASNLQGVDTEAFF
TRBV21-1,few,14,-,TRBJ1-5,TGTGCCAGCAGCAAATGGGTCAGCCAGAGGCCCCAGCATTTT,CASSKWVSQRPQHF
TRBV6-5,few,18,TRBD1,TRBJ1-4,TGTGCCAGCAGTTACTCTTCATTGGGGACAGGCACTAATGAAAAACTGTTTTTT,CASSYSSLGTGTNEKLFF
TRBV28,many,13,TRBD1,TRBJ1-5,TGTGCTACCGGGACAGGACTATCTCAGCCCCAGCATTTT,CATGTGLSQPQHF
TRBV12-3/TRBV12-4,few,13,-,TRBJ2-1,TGTGCCAGCAGTTTAACAGGGCCCCATGAGCAGTTCTTC,CASSLTGPHEQFF
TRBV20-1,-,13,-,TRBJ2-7,TGCAGTGCTAGAGGCCCAGACTCCTACGAGCAGTACTTC,CSARGPDSYEQYF
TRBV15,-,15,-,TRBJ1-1,TGTGCCACCAGCAGACCTTTAAGGGGAGGGACTGAAGCTTTCTTT,CATSRPLRGGTEAFF
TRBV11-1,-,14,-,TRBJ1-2,TGTGCCAGCAGCCCAACCGGGACTCGAGATGGCTACACCTTC,CASSPTGTRDGYTF
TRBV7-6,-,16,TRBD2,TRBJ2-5,TGTGCCAGCAGCTTCCGAATGGCGGGAGCTCGAGAGACCCAGTACTTC,CASSFRMAGARETQYF
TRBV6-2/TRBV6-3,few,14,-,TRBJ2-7,TGTGCCAGCAGTTATACAGGGATAAACTACGAGCAGTACTTC,CASSYTGINYEQYF
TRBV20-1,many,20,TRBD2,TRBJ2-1,TGCAGTGCTAGAGATAGGGTCAGGACTAGCGGGGGGAGAACCTACAATGAGCAGTTCTTC,CSARDRVRTSGGRTYNEQFF
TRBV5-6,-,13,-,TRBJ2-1,TGTGCCAGCAGCTTACTAGAAAACAATGAGCAGTTCTTC,CASSLLENNEQFF
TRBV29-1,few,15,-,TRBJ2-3,TGCAGCGTTGACGGACAGATAACTAGCACAGATACGCAGTATTTT,CSVDGQITSTDTQYF
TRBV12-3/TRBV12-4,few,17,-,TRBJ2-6,TGTGCCAGCAGTTTTGGAGGGGGCGCAGGGGGGGCCAACGTCCTGACTTTC,CASSFGGGAGGANVLTF